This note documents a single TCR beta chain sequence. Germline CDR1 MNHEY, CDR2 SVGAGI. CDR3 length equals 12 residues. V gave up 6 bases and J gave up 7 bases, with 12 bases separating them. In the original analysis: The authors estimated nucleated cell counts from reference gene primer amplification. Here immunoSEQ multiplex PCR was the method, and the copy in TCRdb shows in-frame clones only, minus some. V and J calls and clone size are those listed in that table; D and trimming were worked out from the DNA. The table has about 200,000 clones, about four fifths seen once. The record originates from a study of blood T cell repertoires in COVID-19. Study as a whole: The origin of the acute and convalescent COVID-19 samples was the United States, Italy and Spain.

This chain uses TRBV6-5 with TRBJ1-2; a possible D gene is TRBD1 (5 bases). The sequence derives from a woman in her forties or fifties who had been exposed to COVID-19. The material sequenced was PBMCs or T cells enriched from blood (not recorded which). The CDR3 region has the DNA TGTGCCAGCAGCGGGACTAAGGGTGGCTACACCTTC. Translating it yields CASSGTKGGYTF.